The clone carrying this T cell receptor (beta chain) was seen many times. Its specificity is not known. Amplification targeted the TCR beta CDR3 regions, with RNA transcripts as the source material. Second-round multiplex PCR came after first-round RT-PCR with HTBI primers. TCRdb recomputed calls from the multiplex PCR reads with MiXCR, one row per CDR3 protein. The sample carries around 170,000 distinct CDR3 sequences, about 40% recorded once. The sample originates from a study of Graves' ophthalmopathy and Graves' hyperthyroidism. Ophthalmopathy donors' eye disease showed moderate-to-severe activity, CAS of at least 3, NOSPECS of at least 4 and duration under 3 months. Exclusion applied to patients with other autoimmune diseases, uncontrolled infections, pregnancy or lactation. Study-wide points: Ophthalmopathy progression was predicted with 55% to 71% sensitivity and around 72% specificity.

The clonotype comes from a woman aged 40 to 50 with Graves' ophthalmopathy. Sequenced: peripheral blood.

The CDR3 reads CASIPYSYEQYF. In nucleotides, the CDR3 is TGCGCCAGCATACCCTACTCCTACGAGCAGTACTTC. This chain joins TRBV4-3 and TRBJ2-7; no definite D call. CDR3 length: 12 amino acids. Between the trimmed V and J ends, which lost 7 bases and 0 bases, there was a span of 7 bases. Per the germline V gene, CDR1 is LGHNA and CDR2 is YSLEER.